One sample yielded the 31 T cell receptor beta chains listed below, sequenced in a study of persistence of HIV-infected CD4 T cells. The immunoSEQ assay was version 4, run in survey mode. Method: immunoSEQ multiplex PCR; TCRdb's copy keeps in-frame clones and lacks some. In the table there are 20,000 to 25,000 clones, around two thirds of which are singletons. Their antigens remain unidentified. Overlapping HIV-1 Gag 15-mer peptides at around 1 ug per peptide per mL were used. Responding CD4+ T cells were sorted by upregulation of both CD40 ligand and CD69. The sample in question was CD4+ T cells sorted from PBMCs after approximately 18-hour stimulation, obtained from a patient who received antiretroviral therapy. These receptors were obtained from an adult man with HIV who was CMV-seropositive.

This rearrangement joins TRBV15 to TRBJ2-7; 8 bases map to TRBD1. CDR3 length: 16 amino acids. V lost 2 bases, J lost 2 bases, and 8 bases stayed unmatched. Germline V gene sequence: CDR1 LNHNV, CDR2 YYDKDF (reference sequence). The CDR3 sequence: CATSRTGQGLPYEQYF. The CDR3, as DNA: TGTGCCACCAGCAGAACAGGACAGGGACTCCCCTACGAGCAGTACTTC. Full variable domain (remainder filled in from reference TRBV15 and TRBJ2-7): DAMVIQNPRYQVTQFGKPVTLSCSQTLNHNVMYWYQQKSSQAPKLLFHYYDKDFNNEADTPDNFQSRRPNTSFCFLDIRSPGLGDTAMYLCATSRTGQGLPYEQYFGPGTRLTVT.

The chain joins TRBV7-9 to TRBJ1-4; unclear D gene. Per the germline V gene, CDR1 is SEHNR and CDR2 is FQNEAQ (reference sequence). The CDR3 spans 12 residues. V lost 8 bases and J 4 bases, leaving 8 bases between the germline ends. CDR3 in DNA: TGTGCCAGCGGACCCATTAATGAAAAACTGTTTTTT. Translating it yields CASGPINEKLFF.

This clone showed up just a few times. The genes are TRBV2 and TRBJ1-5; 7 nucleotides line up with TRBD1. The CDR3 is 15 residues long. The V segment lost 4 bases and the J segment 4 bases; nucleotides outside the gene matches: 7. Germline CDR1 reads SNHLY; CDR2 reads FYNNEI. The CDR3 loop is CASSGGTVGNQPQHF. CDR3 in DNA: TGTGCCAGCAGTGGGGGGACAGTCGGGAATCAGCCCCAGCATTTT.

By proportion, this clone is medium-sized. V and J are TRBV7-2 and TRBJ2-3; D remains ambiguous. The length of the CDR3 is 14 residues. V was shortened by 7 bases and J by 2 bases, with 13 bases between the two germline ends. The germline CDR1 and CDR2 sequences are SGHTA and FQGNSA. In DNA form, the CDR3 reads TGTGCCAGCATCCCAGGCAGCAACACAGATACGCAGTATTTT. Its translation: CASIPGSNTDTQYF.

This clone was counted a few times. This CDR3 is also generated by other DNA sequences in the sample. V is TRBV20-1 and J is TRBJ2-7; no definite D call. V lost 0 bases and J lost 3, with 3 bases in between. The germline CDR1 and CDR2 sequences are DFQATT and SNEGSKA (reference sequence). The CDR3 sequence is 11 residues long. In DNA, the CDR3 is TGCAGTGCTAGAGATAGCTACGAGCAGTACTTC. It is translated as CSARDSYEQYF.

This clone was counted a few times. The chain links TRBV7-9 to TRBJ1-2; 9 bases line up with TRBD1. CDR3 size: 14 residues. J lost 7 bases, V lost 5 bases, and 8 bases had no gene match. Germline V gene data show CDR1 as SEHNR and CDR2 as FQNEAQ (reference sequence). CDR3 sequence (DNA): TGTGCCAGCAGCGCGTGGGACAGGGAGAGTGGCTACACCTTC. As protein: CASSAWDRESGYTF.

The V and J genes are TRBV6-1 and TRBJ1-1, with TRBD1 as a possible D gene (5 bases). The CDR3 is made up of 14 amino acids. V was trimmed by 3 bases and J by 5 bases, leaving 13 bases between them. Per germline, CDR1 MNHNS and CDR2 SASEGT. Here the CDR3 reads CASSERGPVTEAFF. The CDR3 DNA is TGTGCCAGCAGTGAGAGGGGCCCCGTTACTGAAGCTTTCTTT.

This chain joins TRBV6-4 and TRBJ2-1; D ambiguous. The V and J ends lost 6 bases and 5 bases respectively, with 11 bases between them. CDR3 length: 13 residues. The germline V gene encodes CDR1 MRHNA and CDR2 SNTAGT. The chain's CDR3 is CASSQGPHNEQFF. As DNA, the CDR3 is TGTGCCAGCAGCCAAGGACCACACAATGAGCAGTTCTTC.

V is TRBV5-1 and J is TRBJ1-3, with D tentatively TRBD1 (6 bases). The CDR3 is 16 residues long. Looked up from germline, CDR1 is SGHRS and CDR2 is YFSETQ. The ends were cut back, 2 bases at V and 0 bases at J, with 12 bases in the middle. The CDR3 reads CASSLEGRGSGNTIYF. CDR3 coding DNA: TGCGCCAGCAGCTTAGAGGGCAGGGGCTCTGGAAACACCATATATTTT.

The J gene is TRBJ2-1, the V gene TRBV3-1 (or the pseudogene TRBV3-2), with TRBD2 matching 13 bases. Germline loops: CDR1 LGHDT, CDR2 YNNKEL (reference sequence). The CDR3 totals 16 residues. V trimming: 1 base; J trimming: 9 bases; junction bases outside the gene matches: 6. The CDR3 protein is CASSQVLAGGPGEQFF. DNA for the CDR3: TGTGCCAGCAGCCAAGTACTAGCGGGGGGGCCTGGTGAGCAGTTCTTC.

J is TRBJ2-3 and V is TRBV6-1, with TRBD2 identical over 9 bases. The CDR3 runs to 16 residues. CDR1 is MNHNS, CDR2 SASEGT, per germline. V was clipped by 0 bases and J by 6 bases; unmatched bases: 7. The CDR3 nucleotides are TGTGCCAGCAGTGAAGCGCTTGGCGGGGGGGTGGATACGCAGTATTTT. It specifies CASSEALGGGVDTQYF.

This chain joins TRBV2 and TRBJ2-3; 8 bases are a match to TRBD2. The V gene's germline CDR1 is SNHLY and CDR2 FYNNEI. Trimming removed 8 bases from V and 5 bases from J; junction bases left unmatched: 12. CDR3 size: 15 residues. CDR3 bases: TGTGCCAGCGTCTTAGAGCGGGGGAGGGGAGATACGCAGTATTTT. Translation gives CASVLERGRGDTQYF.

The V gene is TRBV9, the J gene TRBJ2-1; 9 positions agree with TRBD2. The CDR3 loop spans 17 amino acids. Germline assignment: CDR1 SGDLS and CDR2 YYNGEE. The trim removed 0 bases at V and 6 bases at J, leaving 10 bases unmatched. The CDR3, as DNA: TGTGCCAGCAGCGTAGTGTTGCGGGGGGGCCAGGTCAATGAGCAGTTCTTC. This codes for CASSVVLRGGQVNEQFF. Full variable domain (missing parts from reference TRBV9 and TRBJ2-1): DSGVTQTPKHLITATGQRVTLRCSPRSGDLSVYWYQQSLDQGLQFLIQYYNGEERAKGNILERFSAQQFPDLHSELNLSSLELGDSALYFCASSVVLRGGQVNEQFFGPGTRLTVL.

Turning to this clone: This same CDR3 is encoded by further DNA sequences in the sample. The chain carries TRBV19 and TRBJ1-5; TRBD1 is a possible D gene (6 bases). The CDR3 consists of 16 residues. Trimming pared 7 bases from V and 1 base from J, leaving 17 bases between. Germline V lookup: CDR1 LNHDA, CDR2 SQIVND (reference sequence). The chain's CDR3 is CASNVLGGRSNQPQHF. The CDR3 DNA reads TGTGCCAGTAACGTACTAGGGGGACGGAGCAATCAGCCCCAGCATTTT.

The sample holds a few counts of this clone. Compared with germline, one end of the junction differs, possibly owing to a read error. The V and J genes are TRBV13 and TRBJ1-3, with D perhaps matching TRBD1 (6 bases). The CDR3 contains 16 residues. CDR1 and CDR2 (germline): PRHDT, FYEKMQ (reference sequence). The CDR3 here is CASSVGGRVPGNTIYF. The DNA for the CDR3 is TGTGCCAGCAGCGTAGGGGGGAGGGTCCCTGGAAACACCATATATTTT.

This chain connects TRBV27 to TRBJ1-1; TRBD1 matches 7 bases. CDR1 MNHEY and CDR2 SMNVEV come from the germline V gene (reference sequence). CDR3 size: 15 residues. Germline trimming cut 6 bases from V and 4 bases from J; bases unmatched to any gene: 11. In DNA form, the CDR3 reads TGTGCCAGCAGCTGGGACAGAGCCGCTGGCACTGAAGCTTTCTTT. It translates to CASSWDRAAGTEAFF.

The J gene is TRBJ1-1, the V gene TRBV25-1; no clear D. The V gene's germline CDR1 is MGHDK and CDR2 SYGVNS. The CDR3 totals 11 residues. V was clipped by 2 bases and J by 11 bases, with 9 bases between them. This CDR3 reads CASSETSVAFF. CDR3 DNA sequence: TGTGCCAGCAGTGAAACCTCTGTTGCTTTCTTT.

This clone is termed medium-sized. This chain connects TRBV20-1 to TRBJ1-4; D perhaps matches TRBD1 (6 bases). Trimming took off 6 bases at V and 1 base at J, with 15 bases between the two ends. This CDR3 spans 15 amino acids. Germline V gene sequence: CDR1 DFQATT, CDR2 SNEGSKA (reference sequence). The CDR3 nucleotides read TGCAGTGCCAGTACCCAGGGACAAACTAATGAAAAACTGTTTTTT. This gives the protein CSASTQGQTNEKLFF.

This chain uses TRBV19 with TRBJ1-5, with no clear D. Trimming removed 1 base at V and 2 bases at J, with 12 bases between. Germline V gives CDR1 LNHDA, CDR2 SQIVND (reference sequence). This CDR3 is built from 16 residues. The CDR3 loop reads CASSIVGEGGNQPQHF. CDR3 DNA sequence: TGTGCCAGTAGTATAGTTGGGGAGGGAGGCAATCAGCCCCAGCATTTT.

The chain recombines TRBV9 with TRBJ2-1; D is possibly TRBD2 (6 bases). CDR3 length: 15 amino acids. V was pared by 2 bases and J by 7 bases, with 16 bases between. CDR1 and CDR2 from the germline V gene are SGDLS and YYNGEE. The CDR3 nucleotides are TGTGCCAGCAGCGTGGCTGGTAGCGGAACTAATGAGCAGTTCTTC. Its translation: CASSVAGSGTNEQFF.

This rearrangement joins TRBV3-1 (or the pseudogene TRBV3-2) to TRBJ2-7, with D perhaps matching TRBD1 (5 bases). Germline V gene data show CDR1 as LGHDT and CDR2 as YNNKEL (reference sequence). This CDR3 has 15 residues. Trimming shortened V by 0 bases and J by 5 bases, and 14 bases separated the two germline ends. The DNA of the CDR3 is TGTGCCAGCAGCCAAGAAGGAAGGGGTAGCAACGAGCAGTACTTC. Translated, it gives CASSQEGRGSNEQYF.

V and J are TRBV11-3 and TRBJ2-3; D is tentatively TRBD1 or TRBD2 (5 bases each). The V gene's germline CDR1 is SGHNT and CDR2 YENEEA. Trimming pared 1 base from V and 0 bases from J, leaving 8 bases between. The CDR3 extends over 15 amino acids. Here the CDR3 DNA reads TGTGCCAGCAGCTTAGGGGGGTCGAGCACAGATACGCAGTATTTT. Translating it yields CASSLGGSSTDTQYF.

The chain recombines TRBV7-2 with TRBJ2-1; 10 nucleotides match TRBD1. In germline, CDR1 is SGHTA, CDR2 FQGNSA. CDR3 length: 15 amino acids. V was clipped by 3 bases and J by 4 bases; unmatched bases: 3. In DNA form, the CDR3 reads TGTGCCAGCAGCTTGGAGGGACAGGGGTACAATGAGCAGTTCTTC. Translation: CASSLEGQGYNEQFF.

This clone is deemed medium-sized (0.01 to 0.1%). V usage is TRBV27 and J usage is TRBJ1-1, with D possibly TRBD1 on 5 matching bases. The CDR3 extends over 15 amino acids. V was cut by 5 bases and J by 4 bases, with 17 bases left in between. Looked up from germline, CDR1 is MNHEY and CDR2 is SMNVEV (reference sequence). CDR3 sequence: CASSPPGGRGTEAFF. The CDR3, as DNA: TGTGCCAGCAGTCCGCCGGGGGGGAGAGGCACTGAAGCTTTCTTT.

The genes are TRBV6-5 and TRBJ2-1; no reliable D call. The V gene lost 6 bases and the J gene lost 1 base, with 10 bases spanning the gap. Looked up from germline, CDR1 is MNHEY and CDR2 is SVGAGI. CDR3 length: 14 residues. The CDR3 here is CASREWESYNEQFF. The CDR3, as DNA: TGTGCCAGCAGGGAGTGGGAATCCTACAATGAGCAGTTCTTC.

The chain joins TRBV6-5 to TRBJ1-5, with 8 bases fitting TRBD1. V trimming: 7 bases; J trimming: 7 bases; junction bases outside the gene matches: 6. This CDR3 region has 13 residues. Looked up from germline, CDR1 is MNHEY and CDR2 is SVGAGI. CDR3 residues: CASTNPGGQPQHF. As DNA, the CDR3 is TGTGCCAGCACCAACCCAGGGGGCCAGCCCCAGCATTTT.

In DNA, the CDR3 is TGCGCCAGCAGCCAAGATGCGGGACAGGACTATCAGCCCCAGCATTTT. Translated, it gives CASSQDAGQDYQPQHF. The chain joins TRBV4-1 to TRBJ1-5; 8 nucleotides align to TRBD1. The germline V gene encodes CDR1 MGHRA and CDR2 YSYEKL. This CDR3 has 16 amino acids. Trimming at V came to 0 bases and at J to 5 bases, leaving 6 bases not matched to a gene.

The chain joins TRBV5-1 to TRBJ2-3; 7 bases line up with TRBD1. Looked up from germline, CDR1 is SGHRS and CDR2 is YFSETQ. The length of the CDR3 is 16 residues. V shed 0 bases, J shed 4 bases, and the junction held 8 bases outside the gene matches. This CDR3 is CASSLAVDRAADTQYF. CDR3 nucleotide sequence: TGCGCCAGCAGCTTGGCCGTAGACAGGGCGGCAGATACGCAGTATTTT.

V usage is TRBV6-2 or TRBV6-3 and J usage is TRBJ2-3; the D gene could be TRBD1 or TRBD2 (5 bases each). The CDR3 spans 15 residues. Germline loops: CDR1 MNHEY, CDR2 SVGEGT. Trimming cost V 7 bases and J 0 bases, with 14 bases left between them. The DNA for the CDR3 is TGTGCCAGCACCCCGGGACGCCCAAGCACAGATACGCAGTATTTT. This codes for CASTPGRPSTDTQYF.

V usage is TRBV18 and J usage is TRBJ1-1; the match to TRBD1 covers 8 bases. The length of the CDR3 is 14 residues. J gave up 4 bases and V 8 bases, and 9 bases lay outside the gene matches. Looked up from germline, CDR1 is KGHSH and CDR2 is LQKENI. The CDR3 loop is CASATGAVGTEAFF. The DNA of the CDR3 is TGTGCCAGCGCGACAGGGGCCGTAGGCACTGAAGCTTTCTTT. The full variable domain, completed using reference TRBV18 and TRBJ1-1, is NAGVMQNPRHLVRRRGQEARLRCSPMKGHSHVYWYRQLPEEGLKFMVYLQKENIIDESGMPKERFSAEFPKEGPSILRIQQVVRGDSAAYFCASATGAVGTEAFFGQGTRLTVV.

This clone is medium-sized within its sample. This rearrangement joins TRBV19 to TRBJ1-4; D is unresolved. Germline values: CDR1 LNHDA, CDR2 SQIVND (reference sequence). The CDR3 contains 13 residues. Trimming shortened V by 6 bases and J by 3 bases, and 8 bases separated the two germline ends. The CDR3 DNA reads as TGTGCCAGTAGAAGGGAGGCTAATGAAAAACTGTTTTTT. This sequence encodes CASRREANEKLFF. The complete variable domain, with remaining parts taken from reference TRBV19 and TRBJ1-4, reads DGGITQSPKYLFRKEGQNVTLSCEQNLNHDAMYWYRQDPGQGLRLIYYSQIVNDFQKGDIAEGYSVSREKKESFPLTVTSAQKNPTAFYLCASRREANEKLFFGSGTQLSVL.